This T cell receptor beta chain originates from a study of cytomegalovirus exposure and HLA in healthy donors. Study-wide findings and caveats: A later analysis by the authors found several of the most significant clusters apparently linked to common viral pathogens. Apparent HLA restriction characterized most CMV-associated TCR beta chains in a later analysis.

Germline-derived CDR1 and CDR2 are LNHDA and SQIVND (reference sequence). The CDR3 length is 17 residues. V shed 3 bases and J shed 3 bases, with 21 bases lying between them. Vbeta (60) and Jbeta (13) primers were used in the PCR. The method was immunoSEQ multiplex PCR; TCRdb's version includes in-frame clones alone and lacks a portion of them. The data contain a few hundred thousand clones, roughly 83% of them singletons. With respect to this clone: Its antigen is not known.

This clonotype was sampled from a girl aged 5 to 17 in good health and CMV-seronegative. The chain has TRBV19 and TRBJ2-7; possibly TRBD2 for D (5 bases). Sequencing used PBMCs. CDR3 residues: CASSITGRRTLNYEQYF. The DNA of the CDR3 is TGTGCCAGTAGTATCACGGGCCGCCGGACTTTAAACTACGAGCAGTACTTC.